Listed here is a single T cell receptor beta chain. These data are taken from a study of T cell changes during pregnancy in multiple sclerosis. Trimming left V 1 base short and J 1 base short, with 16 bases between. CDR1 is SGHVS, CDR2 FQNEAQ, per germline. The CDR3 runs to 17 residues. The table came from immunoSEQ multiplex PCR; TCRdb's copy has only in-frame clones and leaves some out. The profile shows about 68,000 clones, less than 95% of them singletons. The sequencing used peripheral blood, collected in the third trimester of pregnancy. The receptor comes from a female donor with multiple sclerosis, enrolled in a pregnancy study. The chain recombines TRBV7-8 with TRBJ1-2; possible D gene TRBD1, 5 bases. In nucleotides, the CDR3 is TGTGCCAGCAGCTTAGTCGCTCAGGGTTTCCTTAACTATGGCTACACCTTC. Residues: CASSLVAQGFLNYGYTF.